This TCR beta chain was recorded in a study of T cell responses to AZD1222 COVID-19 vaccine. Study results and caveats: Unmutated variant regions are reportedly targeted by nearly half of spike-specific TCRs. Elevations in Spike-specific TCR breadth and depth followed administration of two AZD1222 doses. Among vaccine-associated CD4 TCRs, coverage spanned spike, with dominance at 160-218 and 743-854.

CDR3 size: 16 residues. Per germline, CDR1 KGHSH and CDR2 LQKENI. V trimming: 6 bases; J trimming: 6 bases; junction bases outside the gene matches: 10. Concerning this clone: What it binds is not known.

Generated by immunoSEQ multiplex PCR, the TCRdb table keeps only in-frame clones and is missing some. The repertoire consists of around 120,000 clones, with around 89% occurring once and the leading ten covering 6.5% to 7.5%. Sequencing used peripheral blood, obtained 28 days after the second AZD1222 dose. The J gene is TRBJ2-3, the V gene TRBV18, with TRBD2 matching 12 bases. The receptor was derived from an adult who received the AZD1222 COVID-19 vaccine. Here the CDR3 DNA reads TGTGCCAGCTCCCAAGGACTAGCGGGATTAGGGGATACGCAGTATTTT. Amino acid sequence: CASSQGLAGLGDTQYF.